The TCR beta chain under discussion was sequenced for a study of blood T cell repertoires in COVID-19. Study-level background: Acute and convalescent COVID-19 specimens originated in the United States, Italy and Spain. PBMCs, B-cell-depleted T cells, or T cells provided the cDNA or gDNA that made up the material.

Libraries were prepared by immunoSEQ multiplex PCR; TCRdb keeps only in-frame clonotypes and omits some of them. The table has some 80,000 clones, around 80% seen once. In germline, CDR1 is KGHSH, CDR2 LQKENI. Trimming took off 0 bases at V and 5 bases at J, with 13 bases between the two ends. CDR3 length: 15 amino acids. The chain joins TRBV18 to TRBJ1-1; no firm D call. The specimen sequenced was peripheral blood. The clonotype was recovered from a human donor in a cohort sampled during active COVID-19. CDR3 DNA sequence: TGTGCCAGCTCACCACCATCTCGGCAGAGGACTGAAGCTTTCTTT. Translating gives CASSPPSRQRTEAFF.